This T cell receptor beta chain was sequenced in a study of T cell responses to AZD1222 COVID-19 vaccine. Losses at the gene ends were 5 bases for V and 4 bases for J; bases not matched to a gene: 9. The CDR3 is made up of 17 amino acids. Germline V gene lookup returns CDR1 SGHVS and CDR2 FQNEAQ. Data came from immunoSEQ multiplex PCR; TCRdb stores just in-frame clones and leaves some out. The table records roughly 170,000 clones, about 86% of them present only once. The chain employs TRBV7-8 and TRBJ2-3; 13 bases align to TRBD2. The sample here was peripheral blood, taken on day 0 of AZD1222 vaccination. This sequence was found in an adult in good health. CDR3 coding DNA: TGTGCCAGCAGCCTCGGACTAGCGGGAGTGAGGGCAGATACGCAGTATTTT. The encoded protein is CASSLGLAGVRADTQYF.